This T cell receptor beta chain was sequenced in a study of CD8+ T cells in alopecia areata. Study-level points and caveats: It was less clear whether patients shared TCRs than it was in mice, possibly because of HLA. Besides other cells, scalp samples also yield sequences of resident alphabeta T cells from normal skin.

This clone was detected only a few times. As yet, its antigen is unknown. The germline gives CDR1 LNHDA, CDR2 SQIVND (reference sequence). The CDR3 runs 12 residues. Trimming took off 3 bases at V and 6 bases at J, with 6 bases between the two ends. cDNA serving as the sequencing template came from extracted, reverse transcribed RNA. Sequencing was performed with immunoSEQ multiplex PCR; in TCRdb, only in-frame clones are kept and a portion is missing. This table has around 170,000 clones, approximately 49% appearing once. Documented treatment: oral pan-JAK inhibitor, 5-10 mg twice daily. This TCR was recovered from a human donor with alopecia areata. The V call is TRBV19, the J call TRBJ1-5, with no clear D. This material consisted of CD8+ T cells sorted from blood, taken around week 54, from a patient treated with tofacitinib. The CDR3 nucleotides are TGTGCCAGTAGTATGGGTAGTCAGCCCCAGCATTTT. Its translation is CASSMGSQPQHF. The full variable domain, its missing parts supplied by reference TRBV19 and TRBJ1-5, is DGGITQSPKYLFRKEGQNVTLSCEQNLNHDAMYWYRQDPGQGLRLIYYSQIVNDFQKGDIAEGYSVSREKKESFPLTVTSAQKNPTAFYLCASSMGSQPQHFGDGTRLSIL.